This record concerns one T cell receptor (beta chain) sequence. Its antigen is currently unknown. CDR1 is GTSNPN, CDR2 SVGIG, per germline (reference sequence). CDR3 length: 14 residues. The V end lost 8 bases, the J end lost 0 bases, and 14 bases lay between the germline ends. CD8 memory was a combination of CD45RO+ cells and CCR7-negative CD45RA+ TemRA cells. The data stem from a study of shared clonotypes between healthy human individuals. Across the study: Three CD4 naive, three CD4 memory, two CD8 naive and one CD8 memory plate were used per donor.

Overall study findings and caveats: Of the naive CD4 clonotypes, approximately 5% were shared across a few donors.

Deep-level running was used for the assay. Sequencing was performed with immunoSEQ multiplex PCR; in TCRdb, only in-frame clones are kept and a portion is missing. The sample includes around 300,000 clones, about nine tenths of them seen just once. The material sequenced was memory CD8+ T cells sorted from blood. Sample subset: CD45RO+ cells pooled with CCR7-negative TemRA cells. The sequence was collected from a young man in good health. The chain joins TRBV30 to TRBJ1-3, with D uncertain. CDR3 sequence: CALSDGNSGNTIYF. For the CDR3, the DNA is TGTGCCCTCTCCGACGGAAACTCTGGAAACACCATATATTTT.